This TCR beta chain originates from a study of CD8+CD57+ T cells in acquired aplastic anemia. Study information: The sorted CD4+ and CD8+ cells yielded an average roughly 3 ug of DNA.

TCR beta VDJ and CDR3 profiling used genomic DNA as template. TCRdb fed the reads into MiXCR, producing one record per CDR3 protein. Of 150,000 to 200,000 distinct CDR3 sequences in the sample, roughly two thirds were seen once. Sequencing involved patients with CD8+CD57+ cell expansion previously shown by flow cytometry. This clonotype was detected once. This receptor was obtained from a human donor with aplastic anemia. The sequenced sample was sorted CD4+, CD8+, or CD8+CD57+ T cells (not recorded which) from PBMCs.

CDR3: CASSQTPQGGYTF. The CDR3 DNA follows: TGTGCCAGCAGTCAAACTCCGCAAGGAGGCTACACCTTC. The V gene is TRBV11-2, the J gene TRBJ1-2; D is unclear. V dropped 6 bases and J dropped 8 bases, with 16 bases sitting between them. The CDR3 has 13 amino acids. Germline V gene data show CDR1 as SGHAT and CDR2 as FQNNGV.